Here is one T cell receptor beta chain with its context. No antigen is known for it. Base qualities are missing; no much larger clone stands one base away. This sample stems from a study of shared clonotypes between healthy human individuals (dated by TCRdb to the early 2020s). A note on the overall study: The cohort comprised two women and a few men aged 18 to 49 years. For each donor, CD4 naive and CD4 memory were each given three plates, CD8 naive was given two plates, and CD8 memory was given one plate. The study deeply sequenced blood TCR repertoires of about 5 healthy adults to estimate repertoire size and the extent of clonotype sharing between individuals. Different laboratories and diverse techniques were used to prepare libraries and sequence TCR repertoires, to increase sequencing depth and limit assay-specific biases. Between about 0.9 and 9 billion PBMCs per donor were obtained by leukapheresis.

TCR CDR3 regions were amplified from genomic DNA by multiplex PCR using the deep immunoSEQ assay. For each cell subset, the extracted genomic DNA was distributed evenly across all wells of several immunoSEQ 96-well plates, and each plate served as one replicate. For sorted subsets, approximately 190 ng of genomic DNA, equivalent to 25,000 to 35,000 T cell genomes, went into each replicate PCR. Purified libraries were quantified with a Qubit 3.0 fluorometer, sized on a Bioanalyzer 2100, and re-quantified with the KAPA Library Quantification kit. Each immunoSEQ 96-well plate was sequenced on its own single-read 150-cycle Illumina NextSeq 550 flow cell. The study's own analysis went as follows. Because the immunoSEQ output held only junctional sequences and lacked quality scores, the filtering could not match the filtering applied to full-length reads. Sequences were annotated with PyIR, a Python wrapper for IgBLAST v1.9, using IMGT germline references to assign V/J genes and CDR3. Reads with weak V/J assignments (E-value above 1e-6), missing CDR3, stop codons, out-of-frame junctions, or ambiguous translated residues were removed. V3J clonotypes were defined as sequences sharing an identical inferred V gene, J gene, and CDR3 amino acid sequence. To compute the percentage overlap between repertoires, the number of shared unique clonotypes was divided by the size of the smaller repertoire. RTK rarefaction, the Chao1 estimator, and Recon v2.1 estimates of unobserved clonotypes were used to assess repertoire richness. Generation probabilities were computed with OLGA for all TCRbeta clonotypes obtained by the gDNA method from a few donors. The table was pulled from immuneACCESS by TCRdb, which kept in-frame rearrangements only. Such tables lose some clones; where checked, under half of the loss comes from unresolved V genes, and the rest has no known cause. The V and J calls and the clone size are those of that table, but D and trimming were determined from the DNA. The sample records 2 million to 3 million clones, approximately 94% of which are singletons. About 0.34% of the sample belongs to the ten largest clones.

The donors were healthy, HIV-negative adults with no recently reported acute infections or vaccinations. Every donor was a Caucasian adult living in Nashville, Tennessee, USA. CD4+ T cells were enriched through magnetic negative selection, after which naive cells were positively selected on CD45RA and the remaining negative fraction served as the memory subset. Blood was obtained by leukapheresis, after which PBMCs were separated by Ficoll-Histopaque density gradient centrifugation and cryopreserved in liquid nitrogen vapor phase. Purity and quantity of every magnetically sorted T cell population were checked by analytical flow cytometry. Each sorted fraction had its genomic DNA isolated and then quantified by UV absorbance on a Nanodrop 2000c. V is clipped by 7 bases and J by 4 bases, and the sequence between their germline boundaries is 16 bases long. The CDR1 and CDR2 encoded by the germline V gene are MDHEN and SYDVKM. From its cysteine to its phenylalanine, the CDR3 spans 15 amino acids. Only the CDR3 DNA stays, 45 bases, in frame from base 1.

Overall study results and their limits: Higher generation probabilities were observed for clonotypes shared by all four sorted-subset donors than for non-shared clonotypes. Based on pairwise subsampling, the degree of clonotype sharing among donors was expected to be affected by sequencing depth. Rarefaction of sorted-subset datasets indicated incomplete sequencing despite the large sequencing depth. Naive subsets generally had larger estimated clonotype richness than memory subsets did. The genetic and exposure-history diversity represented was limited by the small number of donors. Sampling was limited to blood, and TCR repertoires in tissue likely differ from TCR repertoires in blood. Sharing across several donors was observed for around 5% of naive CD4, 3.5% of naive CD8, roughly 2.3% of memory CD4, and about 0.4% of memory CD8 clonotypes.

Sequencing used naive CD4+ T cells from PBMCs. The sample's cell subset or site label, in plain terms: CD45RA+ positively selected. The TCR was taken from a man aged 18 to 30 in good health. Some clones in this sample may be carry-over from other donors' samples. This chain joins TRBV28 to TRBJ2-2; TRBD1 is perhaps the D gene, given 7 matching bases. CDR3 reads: CASIRPQGGTGELFF. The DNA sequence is TGTGCCAGCATCCGACCGCAGGGGGGCACCGGGGAGCTGTTTTTT. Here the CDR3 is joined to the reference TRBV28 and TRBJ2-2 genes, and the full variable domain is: DVKVTQSSRYLVKRTGEKVFLECVQDMDHENMFWYRQDPGLGLRLIYFSYDVKMKEKGDIPEGYSVSREKKERFSLILESASTNQTSMYLCASIRPQGGTGELFFGEGSRLTVL.